The entry below gives a single TCR beta chain sequence along with its context. The antigen remains undetermined. The junction and the germline gene differ at one end; a read error may be behind it. These data originate in a study of read filtering for tumor transcriptome and immune sequencing. From around 440 ng of RNA, a library with molecular barcoded alpha/delta and beta/gamma adaptors was made. TCRdb re-derived calls from the reads in MiXCR, one entry per CDR3 protein. Found here are approximately 45,000 distinct CDR3 sequences, 15% to 20% of them singletons; the top ten hold 30% to 45%. The CDR3 consists of 14 residues. In germline, CDR1 is LNHDA, CDR2 SQIVND (reference sequence). Findings of the study overall: Single-read clonotypes: roughly four fifths of IR-seq clonotypes (around 3.6% of reads), more than 70% of RNA-seq clonotypes (nearly 45% of reads).

Sequencing was done on a sample of a population of CD138-negative cells sorted from bone marrow. This chain connects TRBV19 to TRBJ2-3; 10 bases line up with TRBD2. The sequence was collected from a donor at least 40 years old with multiple myeloma. DNA for the CDR3: TGTGCCAGTAGTAAGCGGGAGGGCACAGGTACGCAGTATTTT. This translates into CASSKREGTGTQYF.